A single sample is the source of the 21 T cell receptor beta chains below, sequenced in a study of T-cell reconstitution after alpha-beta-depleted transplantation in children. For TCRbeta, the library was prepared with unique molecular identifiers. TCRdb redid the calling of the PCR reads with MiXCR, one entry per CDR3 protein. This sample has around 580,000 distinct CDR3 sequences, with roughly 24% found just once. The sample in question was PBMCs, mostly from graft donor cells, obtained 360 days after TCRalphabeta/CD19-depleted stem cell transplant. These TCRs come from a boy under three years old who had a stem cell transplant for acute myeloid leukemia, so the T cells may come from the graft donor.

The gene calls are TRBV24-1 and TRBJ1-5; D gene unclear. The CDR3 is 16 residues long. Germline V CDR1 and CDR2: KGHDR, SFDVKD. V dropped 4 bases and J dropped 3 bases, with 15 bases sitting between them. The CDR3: CATSDLNGRFNQPQHF. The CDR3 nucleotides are TGTGCCACCAGTGACCTGAACGGACGGTTCAATCAGCCCCAGCATTTT.

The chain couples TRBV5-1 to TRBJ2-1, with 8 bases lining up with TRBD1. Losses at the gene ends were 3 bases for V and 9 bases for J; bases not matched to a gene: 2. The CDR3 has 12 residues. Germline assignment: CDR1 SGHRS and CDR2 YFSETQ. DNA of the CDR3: TGCGCCAGCAGCTGGACAGGGCGTGAGCAGTTCTTC. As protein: CASSWTGREQFF.

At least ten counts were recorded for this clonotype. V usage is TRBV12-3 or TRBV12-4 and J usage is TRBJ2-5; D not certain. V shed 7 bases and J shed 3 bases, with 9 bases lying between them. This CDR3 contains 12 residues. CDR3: CASKGSEETQYF. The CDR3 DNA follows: TGTGCCAGCAAGGGCTCGGAAGAGACCCAGTACTTC.

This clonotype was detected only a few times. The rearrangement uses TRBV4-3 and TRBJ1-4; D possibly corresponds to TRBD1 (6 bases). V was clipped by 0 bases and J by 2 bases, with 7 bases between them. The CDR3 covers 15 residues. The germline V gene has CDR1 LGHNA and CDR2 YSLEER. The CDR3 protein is CASSQEGGTNEKLFF. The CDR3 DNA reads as TGCGCCAGCAGCCAAGAGGGGGGCACTAATGAAAAACTGTTTTTT.

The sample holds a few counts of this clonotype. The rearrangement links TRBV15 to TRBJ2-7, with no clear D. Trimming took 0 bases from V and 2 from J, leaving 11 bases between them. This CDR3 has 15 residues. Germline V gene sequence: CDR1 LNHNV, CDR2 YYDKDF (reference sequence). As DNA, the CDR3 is TGTGCCACCAGCAGAGATAAGGGTGGGGCCTACGAGCAGTACGTC. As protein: CATSRDKGGAYEQYV.

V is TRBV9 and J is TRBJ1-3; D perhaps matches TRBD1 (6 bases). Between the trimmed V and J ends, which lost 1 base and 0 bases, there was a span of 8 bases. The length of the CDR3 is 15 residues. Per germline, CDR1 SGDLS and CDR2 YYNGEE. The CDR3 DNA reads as TGTGCCAGCAGCGTACAGGGGTACTCTGGAAACACCATATATTTT. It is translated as CASSVQGYSGNTIYF.

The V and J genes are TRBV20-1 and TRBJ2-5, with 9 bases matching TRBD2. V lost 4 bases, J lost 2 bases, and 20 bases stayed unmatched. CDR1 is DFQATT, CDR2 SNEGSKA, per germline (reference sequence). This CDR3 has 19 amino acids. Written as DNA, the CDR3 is TGCAGTGCTAAGGCTCCTGGCCTGGCTAGCGGGGCCTATCAAGAGACCCAGTACTTC. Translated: CSAKAPGLASGAYQETQYF.

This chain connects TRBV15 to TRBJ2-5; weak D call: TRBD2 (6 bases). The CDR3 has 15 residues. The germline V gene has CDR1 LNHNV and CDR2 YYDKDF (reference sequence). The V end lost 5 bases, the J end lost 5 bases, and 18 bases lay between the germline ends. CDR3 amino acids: CATSWRGGIGETQYF. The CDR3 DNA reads TGTGCCACCAGCTGGCGTGGGGGGATCGGGGAGACCCAGTACTTC.

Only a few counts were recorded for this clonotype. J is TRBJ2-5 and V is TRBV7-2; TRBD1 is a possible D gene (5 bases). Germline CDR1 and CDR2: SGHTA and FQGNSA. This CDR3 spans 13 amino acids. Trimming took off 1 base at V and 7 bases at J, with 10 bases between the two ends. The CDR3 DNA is TGTGCCAGCAGCTTAGGGGGCCCTCCGACCCAGTACTTC. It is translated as CASSLGGPPTQYF.

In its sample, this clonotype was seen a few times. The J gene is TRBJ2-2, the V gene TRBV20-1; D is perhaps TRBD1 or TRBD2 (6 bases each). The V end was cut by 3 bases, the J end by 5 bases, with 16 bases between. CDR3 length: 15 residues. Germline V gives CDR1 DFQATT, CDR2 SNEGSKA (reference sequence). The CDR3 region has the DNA TGCAGTGCTAGTTCGGAGGGCAGGGGAACCGGGGAGCTGTTTTTT. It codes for CSASSEGRGTGELFF.

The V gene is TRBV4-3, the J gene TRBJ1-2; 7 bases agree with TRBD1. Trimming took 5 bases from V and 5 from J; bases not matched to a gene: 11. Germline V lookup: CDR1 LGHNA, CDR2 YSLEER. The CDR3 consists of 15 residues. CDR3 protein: CASSKRFGTAYGYTF. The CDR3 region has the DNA TGCGCCAGCAGCAAACGGTTCGGGACAGCTTATGGCTACACCTTC.

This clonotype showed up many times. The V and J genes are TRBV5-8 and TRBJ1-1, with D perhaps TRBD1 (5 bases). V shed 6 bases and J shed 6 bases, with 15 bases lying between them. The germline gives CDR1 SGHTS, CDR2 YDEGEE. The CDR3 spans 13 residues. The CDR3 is CASKSGAVPEAFF. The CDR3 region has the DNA TGTGCCAGCAAATCCGGGGCAGTCCCTGAAGCTTTCTTT.

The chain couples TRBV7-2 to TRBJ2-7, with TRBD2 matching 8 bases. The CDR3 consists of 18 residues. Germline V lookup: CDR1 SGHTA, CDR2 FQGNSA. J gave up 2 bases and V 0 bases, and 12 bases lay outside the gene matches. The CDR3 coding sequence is TGTGCCAGCAGCTTAGCGAACTCTAGCGGGTTCTACCCCTACGAGCAGTACTTC. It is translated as CASSLANSSGFYPYEQYF. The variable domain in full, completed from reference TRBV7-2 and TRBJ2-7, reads GAGVSQSPSNKVTEKGKDVELRCDPISGHTALYWYRQSLGQGLEFLIYFQGNSAPDKSGLPSDRFSAERTGGSVSTLTIQRTQQEDSAVYLCASSLANSSGFYPYEQYFGPGTRLTVT.

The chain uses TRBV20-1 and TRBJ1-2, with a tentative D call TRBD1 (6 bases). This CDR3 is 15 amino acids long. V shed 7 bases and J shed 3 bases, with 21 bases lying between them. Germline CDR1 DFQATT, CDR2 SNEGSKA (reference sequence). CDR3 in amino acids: CSVKGLQGWDYGYTF. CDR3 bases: TGCAGTGTGAAGGGTCTACAGGGATGGGACTATGGCTACACCTTC.

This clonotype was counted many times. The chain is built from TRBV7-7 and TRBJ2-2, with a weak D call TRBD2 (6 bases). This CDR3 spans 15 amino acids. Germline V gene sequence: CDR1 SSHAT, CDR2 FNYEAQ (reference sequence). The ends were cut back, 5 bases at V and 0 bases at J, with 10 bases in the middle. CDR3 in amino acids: CASSPGGSNTGELFF. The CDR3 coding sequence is TGTGCCAGCAGCCCCGGGGGTTCGAACACCGGGGAGCTGTTTTTT.

Here the CDR3 reads CSARATQGRETQYF. CDR3 bases: TGCAGTGCTAGAGCCACTCAGGGCCGAGAGACCCAGTACTTC. The chain is built from TRBV20-1 and TRBJ2-5; perhaps TRBD1 as D (5 bases). The CDR3 is 14 residues long. V shed 1 base and J shed 4 bases, with 13 bases lying between them. Germline assignment: CDR1 DFQATT and CDR2 SNEGSKA (reference sequence).

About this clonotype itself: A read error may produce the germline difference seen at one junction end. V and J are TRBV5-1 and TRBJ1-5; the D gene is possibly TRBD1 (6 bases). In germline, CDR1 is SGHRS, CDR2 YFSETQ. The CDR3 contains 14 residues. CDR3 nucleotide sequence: TGCGCCAGCAGATTGGACAGTTTAAATCAGCCCCAGCATTTT. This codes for CASRLDSLNQPQHF.

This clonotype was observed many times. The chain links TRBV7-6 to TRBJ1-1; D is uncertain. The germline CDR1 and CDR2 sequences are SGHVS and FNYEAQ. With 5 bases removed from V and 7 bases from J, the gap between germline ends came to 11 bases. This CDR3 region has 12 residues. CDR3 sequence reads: CASSAGSREAFF. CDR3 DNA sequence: TGTGCCAGCAGCGCGGGTAGTCGTGAAGCTTTCTTT. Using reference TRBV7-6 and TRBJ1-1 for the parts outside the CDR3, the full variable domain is GAGVSQSPRYKVTKRGQDVALRCDPISGHVSLYWYRQALGQGPEFLTYFNYEAQQDKSGLPNDRFSAERPEGSISTLTIQRTEQRDSAMYRCASSAGSREAFFGQGTRLTVV.

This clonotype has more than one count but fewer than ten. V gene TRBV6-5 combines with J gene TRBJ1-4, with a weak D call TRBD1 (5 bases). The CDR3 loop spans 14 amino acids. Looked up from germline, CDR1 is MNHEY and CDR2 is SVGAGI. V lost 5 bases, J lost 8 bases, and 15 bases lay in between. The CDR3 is CASSNLDRGEKLFF. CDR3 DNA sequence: TGTGCCAGCAGTAACCTCGACAGAGGCGAAAAACTGTTTTTT.

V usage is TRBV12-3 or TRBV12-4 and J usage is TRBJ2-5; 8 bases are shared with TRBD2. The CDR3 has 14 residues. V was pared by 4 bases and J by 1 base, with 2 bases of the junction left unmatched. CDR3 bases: TGTGCCAGCAGTTGGGCGGGGGGCCAAGAGACCCAGTACTTC. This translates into CASSWAGGQETQYF.

The CDR3 reads CASSPPAPWPAFF. CDR3 coding DNA: TGTGCCAGCAGTCCCCCCGCCCCGTGGCCCGCTTTCTTT. The rearrangement uses TRBV28 and TRBJ1-1; D unclear. The germline V gene has CDR1 MDHEN and CDR2 SYDVKM. The CDR3 covers 13 residues. V was cut by 5 bases and J by 11 bases, with 18 bases left in between.